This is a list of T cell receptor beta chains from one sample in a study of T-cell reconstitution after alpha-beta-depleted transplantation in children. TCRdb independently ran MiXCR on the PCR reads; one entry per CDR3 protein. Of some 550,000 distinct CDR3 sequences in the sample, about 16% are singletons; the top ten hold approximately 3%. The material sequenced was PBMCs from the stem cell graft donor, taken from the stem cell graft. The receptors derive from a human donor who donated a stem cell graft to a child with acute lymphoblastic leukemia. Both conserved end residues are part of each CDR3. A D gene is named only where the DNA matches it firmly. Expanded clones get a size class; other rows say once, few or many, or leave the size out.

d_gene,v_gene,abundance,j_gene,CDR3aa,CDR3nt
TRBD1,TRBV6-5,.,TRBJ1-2,CASSYGQGYNYGYTF,TGTGCCAGCAGTTACGGACAGGGTTATAACTATGGCTACACCTTC
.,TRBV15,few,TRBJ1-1,CATSRLWATGDTEAFF,TGTGCCACCAGCAGATTATGGGCCACGGGGGACACTGAAGCTTTCTTT
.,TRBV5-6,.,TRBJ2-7,CASSPALGHSYEQYF,TGTGCCAGCAGCCCCGCTTTAGGACACTCCTACGAGCAGTACTTC
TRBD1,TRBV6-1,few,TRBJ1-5,CASSGETGGRGQPQHF,TGTGCCAGCAGTGGGGAGACAGGGGGAAGAGGTCAGCCCCAGCATTTT
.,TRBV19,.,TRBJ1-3,CASSPENREVAGNTIYF,TGTGCCAGTAGTCCCGAGAACAGGGAGGTGGCCGGAAACACCATATATTTT
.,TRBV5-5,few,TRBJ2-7,CASSLGSADRFF,TGTGCCAGCAGCTTGGGGAGCGCCGACCGCTTTTTC
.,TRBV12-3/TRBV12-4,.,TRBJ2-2,CASIRGKLTGELFF,TGTGCCAGCATCCGCGGGAAACTCACCGGGGAGCTGTTTTTT
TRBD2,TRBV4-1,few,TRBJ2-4,CASSHASGRTMAKNIQYF,TGCGCCAGCAGCCACGCTAGCGGGAGAACAATGGCCAAAAACATTCAGTACTTC
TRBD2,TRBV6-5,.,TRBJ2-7,CASSYDLAGGTYEQYF,TGTGCCAGCAGTTATGACCTAGCGGGAGGCACCTACGAGCAGTACTTC
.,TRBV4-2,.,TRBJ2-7,CASSQDLKVEQYF,TGTGCCAGCAGCCAAGATCTAAAGGTTGAACAGTACTTC
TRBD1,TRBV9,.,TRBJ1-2,CASSGEPTGHYGYTF,TGTGCCAGCAGCGGGGAACCGACAGGGCACTATGGCTACACCTTC
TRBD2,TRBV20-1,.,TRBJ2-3,CSARRGGSTDTQYF,TGCAGTGCTAGGCGGGGGGGGAGCACAGATACGCAGTATTTT